The 8 T cell receptor beta chains below all came from one sample that was sequenced in a study of blood T cells in healthy people across ages. Through a sample-barcoded 5' primer and a J-beta primer mix, a second PCR was run for roughly 6 to 12 cycles. MiXCR, applied by TCRdb to the 5' RACE reads, yields one record per CDR3 protein. The sample shows 910,000 or so distinct CDR3 sequences, around 54% of them seen only once. The sample consisted of blood. The receptors originated from a woman aged 60-75 years in good health.

The rearrangement uses TRBV6-2 or TRBV6-3 and TRBJ2-5; D might be TRBD1 or TRBD2, each matching 5 bases. Near its end, the DNA agrees better with TRBJ2-7, so the J call may be wrong. The CDR3 has 14 residues. Germline V CDR1 and CDR2: MNHEY, SVGEGT. The DNA of the CDR3 is TGTGCCAGCAGAACGACGGGACGACGTTACGAGCAGTACTTC. Translation: CASRTTGRRYEQYF.

This clonotype was counted only a few times. The V and J genes are TRBV29-1 and TRBJ2-7, with TRBD1 identical over 9 bases. V trimming: 7 bases; J trimming: 7 bases; junction bases outside the gene matches: 14. The CDR3 has 14 amino acids. CDR1 SQVTM and CDR2 ANQGSEA come from the germline V gene. The CDR3 protein is CSASPGQGVGEQYF. The CDR3 nucleotides read TGCAGCGCCTCTCCGGGACAGGGCGTTGGAGAGCAGTACTTC.

The chain combines TRBV6-8 with TRBJ2-6, with 10 nucleotides matching TRBD1. Germline CDR1 reads MNHGY; CDR2 reads SAAAGT. CDR3 length: 16 residues. The trim removed 8 bases at V and 1 base at J, leaving 5 bases unmatched. The CDR3 bases are TGTGCCAGCCGAGGACAGGGGGGTTCTGGGGCCAACGTCCTGACTTTC. Its translation is CASRGQGGSGANVLTF.

V is TRBV5-1 and J is TRBJ1-2; D is unclear. This CDR3 has 13 residues. CDR1 SGHRS and CDR2 YFSETQ come from the germline V gene. V lost 1 base and J 5 bases, leaving 9 bases between the germline ends. The CDR3 region has the DNA TGCGCCAGCAGCTTGTGGTTATGGTATGGCTACACCTTC. The encoded protein is CASSLWLWYGYTF.

To note about this clonotype: One end of the junction is discordant with germline, which a read error may explain. V and J are TRBV7-6 and TRBJ2-3; possibly TRBD1 for D (6 bases). Germline V gives CDR1 SGHVS, CDR2 FNYEAQ. The CDR3 consists of 16 residues. The CDR3 is CASSLSQGRSTDTRYF. The CDR3 coding sequence is TGTGCCAGCAGCCTGTCACAGGGAAGGAGCACAGATACGCGGTATTTT.

The table lists this clonotype with many counts. The rearrangement links TRBV12-3 or TRBV12-4 to TRBJ2-7, with D uncertain. The CDR3 runs 11 residues. The V end lost 6 bases, the J end lost 4 bases, and 7 bases lay between the germline ends. This CDR3 reads CASRLGYEQYF. CDR3 nucleotide sequence: TGTGCCAGCAGGCTGGGGTACGAGCAGTACTTC.

The rearrangement joins TRBV7-3 to TRBJ2-5; a weak D match, TRBD1 (5 bases). V lost 6 bases, J lost 4 bases, and 12 bases lay in between. Germline V gene data show CDR1 as SGHTA and CDR2 as FQGTGA. This CDR3 contains 13 residues. Here the CDR3 DNA reads TGTGCCAGCAGGGCAGGGATGGGAGAGACCCAGTACTTC. Translating it yields CASRAGMGETQYF.

This clonotype was seen more than once but under ten times. The V call is TRBV10-3, the J call TRBJ1-1; 9 bases agree with TRBD1. Germline CDR1 ENHRY, CDR2 SYGVKD. Trimming cost V 8 bases and J 4 bases; bases outside gene matches: 8. The length of the CDR3 is 14 residues. The CDR3 sequence: CAIAGGQGITEAFF. The CDR3 DNA reads as TGTGCCATCGCGGGGGGACAGGGTATCACTGAAGCTTTCTTT.